This paragraph covers one T cell receptor (beta chain) sequence. Its antigen is still unknown. The CDR3 has 12 residues. Per the germline V gene, CDR1 is SGHRS and CDR2 is YFSETQ. V shed 4 bases and J shed 4 bases, with 8 bases lying between them. The data are from a study of T-cell memory formation after mild COVID-19. General study points: Contracting clones localized mainly to CM and EM when CD4+ and mainly to EMRA when CD8+.

Each CDR3 protein is one row after TCRdb ran MiXCR on the 5' RACE reads. Seen here are a few hundred thousand distinct CDR3 sequences, 16% observed once, and the top ten hold 22%. This chain connects TRBV5-1 to TRBJ1-1, with TRBD1 as a possible D gene (5 bases). The clonotype comes from a man aged 18-30 years who had mild COVID-19 (a few samples of this study predate the infection). Cell type and time point are not known. The sequencing sample was made of PBMCs or a T cell subset sorted from them (not recorded which). The CDR3 sequence: CASSAGTTEAFF. The CDR3, as DNA: TGCGCCAGCAGCGCAGGGACCACTGAAGCTTTCTTT.